Listed here is a single TCR beta chain. This sample is drawn from a study of somatic mutations in cytotoxic T cells in rheumatoid arthritis. The protocol was immunoSEQ multiplex PCR, while the TCRdb copy is restricted to in-frame clones and leaves out a portion. The table includes 18,000 or so clones, over 70% detected once. The CDR3 spans 16 residues. Per the germline V gene, CDR1 is MNHNS and CDR2 is SASEGT. Trimming at V came to 0 bases and at J to 7 bases, leaving 9 bases not matched to a gene. The V gene is TRBV6-1, the J gene TRBJ1-5; 7 bases align to TRBD1. The sequenced material came from CD8+ T cells sorted from blood. This TCR was recovered from a woman aged 55 to 70 in good health. CDR3: CASSEAEGRGDQPQHF. The CDR3 DNA reads as TGTGCCAGCAGTGAAGCGGAGGGCAGGGGGGACCAGCCCCAGCATTTT.